The source of this T cell receptor beta chain is a study of Ad26.COV2.S vaccination and SARS-CoV-2 variants. Overall study: In the study, Ad26.COV2.S was injected intramuscularly once, or twice 56 days apart. Study-level results: The TCR breadth and depth analyses may have understated or missed part of the total T cell responses. Non-spike TCR breadth did not differ much between vaccine and placebo recipients. Spike-specific TCR breadth was greater after Ad26.COV2.S than placebo.

Libraries were prepared by immunoSEQ multiplex PCR; TCRdb keeps only in-frame clonotypes and omits some of them. In the table there are 300,000 to 400,000 clones, approximately 86% of which are singletons. Worth noting for this clone: Its target is not known.

Treatment reported: roughly 20 received Ad26.COV2.S at low or high dose, single or two shots; 5 received placebo; per-sample allocation not given. The samples date from day 63 after the first vaccine or placebo injection. Here the sequenced sample was peripheral blood, taken in a trial of Ad26.COV2.S vaccine versus placebo. The TCR originated in a person between 18 and 60 years old who received the Ad26.COV2.S COVID-19 vaccine or a placebo.

CDR3 DNA sequence: TGTGCCAGCAGTTACCTTCCCGGGGAGCTGTTTTTT. Its translation is CASSYLPGELFF. The rearrangement links TRBV6-5 to TRBJ2-2; D is uncertain. Trimming cost V 2 bases and J 6 bases, with 4 bases left between them. This CDR3 contains 12 residues. The germline CDR1 and CDR2 sequences are MNHEY and SVGAGI.